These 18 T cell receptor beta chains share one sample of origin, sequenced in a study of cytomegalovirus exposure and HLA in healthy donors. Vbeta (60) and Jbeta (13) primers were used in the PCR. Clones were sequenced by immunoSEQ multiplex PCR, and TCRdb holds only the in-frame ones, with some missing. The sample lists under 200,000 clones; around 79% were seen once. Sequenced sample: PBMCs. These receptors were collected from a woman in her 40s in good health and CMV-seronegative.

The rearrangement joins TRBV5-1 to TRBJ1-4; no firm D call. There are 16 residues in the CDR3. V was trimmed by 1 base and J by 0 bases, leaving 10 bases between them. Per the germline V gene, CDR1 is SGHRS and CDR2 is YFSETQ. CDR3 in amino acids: CASSLRGYATNEKLFF. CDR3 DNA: TGCGCCAGCAGCTTGCGAGGGTATGCAACTAATGAAAAACTGTTTTTT.

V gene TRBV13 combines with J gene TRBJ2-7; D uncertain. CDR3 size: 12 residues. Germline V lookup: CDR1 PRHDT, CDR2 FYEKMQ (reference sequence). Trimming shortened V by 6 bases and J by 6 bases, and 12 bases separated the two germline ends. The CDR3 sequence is CASRRGSLEQYF. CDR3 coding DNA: TGTGCCAGCAGGAGAGGTAGTCTCGAGCAGTACTTC.

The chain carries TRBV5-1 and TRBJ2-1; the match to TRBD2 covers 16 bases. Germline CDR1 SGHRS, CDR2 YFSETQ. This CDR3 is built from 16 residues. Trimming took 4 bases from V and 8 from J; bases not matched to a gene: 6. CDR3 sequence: CASSQGLAGGADEQFF. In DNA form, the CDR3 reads TGCGCCAGCAGCCAGGGACTAGCGGGGGGGGCGGATGAGCAGTTCTTC.

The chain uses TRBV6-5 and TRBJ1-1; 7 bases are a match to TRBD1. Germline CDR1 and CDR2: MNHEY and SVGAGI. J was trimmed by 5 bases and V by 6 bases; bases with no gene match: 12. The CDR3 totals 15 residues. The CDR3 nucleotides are TGTGCCAGCAGCCGACTGACAGGGTTGGGAACTGAAGCTTTCTTT. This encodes CASSRLTGLGTEAFF.

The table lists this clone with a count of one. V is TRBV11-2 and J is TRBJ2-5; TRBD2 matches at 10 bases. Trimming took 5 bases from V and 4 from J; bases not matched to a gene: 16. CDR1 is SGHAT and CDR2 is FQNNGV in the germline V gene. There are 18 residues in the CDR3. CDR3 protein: CASSPIAPLAGVGETQYF. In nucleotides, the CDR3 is TGTGCCAGCAGCCCTATCGCCCCTCTAGCGGGGGTAGGAGAGACCCAGTACTTC. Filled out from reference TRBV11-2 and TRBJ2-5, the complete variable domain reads EAGVAQSPRYKIIEKRQSVAFWCNPISGHATLYWYQQILGQGPKLLIQFQNNGVVDDSQLPKDRFSAERLKGVDSTLKIQPAKLEDSAVYLCASSPIAPLAGVGETQYFGPGTRLLVL.

CDR3 sequence (DNA): TGTGCCAGCAGTCTGAATTCACCCCTCCACTTT. Protein product: CASSLNSPLHF. The chain has TRBV28 and TRBJ1-6, with unresolved D. Germline values: CDR1 MDHEN, CDR2 SYDVKM. Trimming took 5 bases from V and 7 from J, leaving 3 bases between them. The CDR3 sequence is 11 residues long.

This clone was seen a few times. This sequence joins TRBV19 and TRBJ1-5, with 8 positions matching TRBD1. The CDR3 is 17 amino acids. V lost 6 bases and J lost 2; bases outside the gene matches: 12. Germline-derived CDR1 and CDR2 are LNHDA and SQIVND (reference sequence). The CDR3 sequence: CASSPARMDRGNQPQHF. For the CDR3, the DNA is TGTGCCAGTAGCCCCGCACGGATGGACAGGGGCAATCAGCCCCAGCATTTT. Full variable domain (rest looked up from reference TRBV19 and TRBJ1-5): DGGITQSPKYLFRKEGQNVTLSCEQNLNHDAMYWYRQDPGQGLRLIYYSQIVNDFQKGDIAEGYSVSREKKESFPLTVTSAQKNPTAFYLCASSPARMDRGNQPQHFGDGTRLSIL.

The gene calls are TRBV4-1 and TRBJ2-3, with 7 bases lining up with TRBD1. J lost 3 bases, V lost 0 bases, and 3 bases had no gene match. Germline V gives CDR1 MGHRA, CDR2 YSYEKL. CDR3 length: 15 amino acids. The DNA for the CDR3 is TGCGCCAGCAGCCAAGAAGGGACAGAAACAGATACGCAGTATTTT. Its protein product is CASSQEGTETDTQYF.

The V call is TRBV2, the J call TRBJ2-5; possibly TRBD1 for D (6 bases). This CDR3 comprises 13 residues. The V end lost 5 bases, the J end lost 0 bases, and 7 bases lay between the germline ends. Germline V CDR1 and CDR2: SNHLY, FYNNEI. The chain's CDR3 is CASSRTDQETQYF. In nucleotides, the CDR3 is TGTGCCAGCAGTCGGACAGACCAAGAGACCCAGTACTTC.

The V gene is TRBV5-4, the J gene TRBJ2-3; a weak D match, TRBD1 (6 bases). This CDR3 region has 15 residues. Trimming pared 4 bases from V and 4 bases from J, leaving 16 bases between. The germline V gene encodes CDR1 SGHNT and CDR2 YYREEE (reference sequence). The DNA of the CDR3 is TGTGCCAGCAGCATTGGACAGCTCGCGGCAGATACGCAGTATTTT. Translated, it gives CASSIGQLAADTQYF.

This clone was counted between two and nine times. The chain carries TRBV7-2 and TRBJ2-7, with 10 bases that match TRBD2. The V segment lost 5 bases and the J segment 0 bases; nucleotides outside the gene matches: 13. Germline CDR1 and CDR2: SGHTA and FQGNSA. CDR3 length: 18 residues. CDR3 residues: CASSPRSLRTSGSYEQYF. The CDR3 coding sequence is TGTGCCAGCAGCCCACGGTCCCTCCGGACTAGCGGCTCCTACGAGCAGTACTTC.

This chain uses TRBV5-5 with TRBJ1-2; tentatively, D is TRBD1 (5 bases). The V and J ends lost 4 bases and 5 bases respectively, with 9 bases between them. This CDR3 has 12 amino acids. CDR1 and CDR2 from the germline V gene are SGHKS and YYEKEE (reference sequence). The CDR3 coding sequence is TGTGCCAGCAGCCCTGACAGATATGGCTACACCTTC. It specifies CASSPDRYGYTF.

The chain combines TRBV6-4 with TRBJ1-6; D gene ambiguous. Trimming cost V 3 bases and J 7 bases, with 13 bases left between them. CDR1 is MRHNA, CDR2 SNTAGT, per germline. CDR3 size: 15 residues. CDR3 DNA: TGTGCCAGCAGTGATGAGGGAGGATTCAATTCACCCCTCCACTTT. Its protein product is CASSDEGGFNSPLHF.

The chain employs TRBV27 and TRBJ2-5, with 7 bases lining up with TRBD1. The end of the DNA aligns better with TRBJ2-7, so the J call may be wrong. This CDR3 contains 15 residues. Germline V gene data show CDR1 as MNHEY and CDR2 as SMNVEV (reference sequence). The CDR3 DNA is TGTGCCAGCAGTTTATCGAGGGGACAGCTTTACGAGCAGTACTTC. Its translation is CASSLSRGQLYEQYF.

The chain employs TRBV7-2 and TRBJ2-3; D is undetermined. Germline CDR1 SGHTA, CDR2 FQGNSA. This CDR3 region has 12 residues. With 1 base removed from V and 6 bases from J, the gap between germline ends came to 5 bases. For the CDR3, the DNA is TGTGCCAGCAGCTTAGGGGCGGATACGCAGTATTTT. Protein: CASSLGADTQYF.

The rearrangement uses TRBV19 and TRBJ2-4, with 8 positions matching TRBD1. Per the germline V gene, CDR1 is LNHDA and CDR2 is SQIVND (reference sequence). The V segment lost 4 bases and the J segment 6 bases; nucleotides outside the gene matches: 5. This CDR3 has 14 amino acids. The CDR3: CASSTGQGLNIQYF. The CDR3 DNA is TGTGCCAGTAGTACTGGACAGGGTTTAAACATTCAGTACTTC.

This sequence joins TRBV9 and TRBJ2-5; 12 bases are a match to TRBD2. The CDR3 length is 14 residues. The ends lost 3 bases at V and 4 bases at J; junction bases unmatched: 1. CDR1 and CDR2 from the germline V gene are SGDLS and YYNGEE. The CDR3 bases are TGTGCCAGCAGCGAGACTAGCGGGGGAGAGACCCAGTACTTC. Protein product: CASSETSGGETQYF.

The CDR3 DNA reads TGCGCCAGCAGCCTGTCTAGGCGCTCCTACAATGAGCAGTTCTTC. It yields the protein CASSLSRRSYNEQFF. The chain couples TRBV5-1 to TRBJ2-1; D gene ambiguous. Trimming left V 4 bases short and J 0 bases short, with 11 bases between. Germline V gene lookup returns CDR1 SGHRS and CDR2 YFSETQ. The CDR3 is 15 amino acids.